A selection of T cell receptor beta chains follows, all from one sample in a study of T cell changes during pregnancy in multiple sclerosis. TCRdb's table, derived via immunoSEQ multiplex PCR, lists solely in-frame clones and lacks some. Of some 110,000 clones in the sample, around 90% were seen once. The material sequenced was peripheral blood, taken before pregnancy. These receptors came from a female donor with multiple sclerosis, enrolled in a pregnancy study. Both conserved end residues are part of each CDR3. D genes are given only for firm matches. Some rows have no size entry. The others give once, few or many, or a class for an expanded clone.

.	TRBV4-1	TRBJ2-5	TRBD2	TGCGCCAGCAGCCACGCGACTAGCGGGCGTGAGACCCAGTACTTC	CASSHATSGRETQYF
once	TRBV5-5	TRBJ1-4	TRBD1	TGTGCCAGCAGCCCCGGGACAGGGGATCGTGAAAAACTGTTTTTT	CASSPGTGDREKLFF
.	TRBV18	TRBJ2-2	.	TGTGCCAGCTCACCGGGCCCACATCGGAACACCGGGGAGCTGTTTTTT	CASSPGPHRNTGELFF
.	TRBV19	TRBJ1-2	.	TGTGCCAGTAGTAGGACAGTCGGATTACGGAATGGCTACACCTTC	CASSRTVGLRNGYTF
.	TRBV28	TRBJ2-7	.	TGTGCCAGCAGTTTCCGGGTCAGGGCGTGGGGGCAGTACTTC	CASSFRVRAWGQYF
.	TRBV7-2	TRBJ2-3	TRBD2	TGTGCCAGCACCTGGGGGGGAAGCACAGATACGCAGTATTTT	CASTWGGSTDTQYF
once	TRBV7-3	TRBJ2-2	TRBD2	TGTGCCAGCAGCTTTTTTGGGAGGGAGGAGCTGTTTTTT	CASSFFGREELFF
.	TRBV4-1	TRBJ2-3	TRBD1	TGCGCCAGCAGCCAACCGGGACAGGGTACAGATACGCAGTATTTT	CASSQPGQGTDTQYF
once	TRBV11-2	TRBJ1-5	.	TGTGCCAGCAGCCGCCAGTTCCGACAGTACCAGCCCCAGCATTTT	CASSRQFRQYQPQHF
.	TRBV5-1	TRBJ2-7	TRBD1	TGCGCCAGCAGCTTGGACGGGACAGGGAGCTCCTACGAGCAGTACTTC	CASSLDGTGSSYEQYF
few	TRBV4-3	TRBJ2-5	TRBD2	TGCGCCAGCAGCCAATCTAGCGGGGGCACCCCGGCCCAGTACTTC	CASSQSSGGTPAQYF
.	TRBV18	TRBJ2-7	TRBD1	TGTGCCAGCTCCAACAGGGGTATCCACGAGCAGTACTTC	CASSNRGIHEQYF
.	TRBV27	TRBJ2-2	.	TGTGCCAGCAGAGCGCAGGGTACCACCGGGGAGCTGTTTTTT	CASRAQGTTGELFF
.	TRBV30	TRBJ1-4	TRBD1	TGTGCCTGGAGTCGGACAGGGTCCGAAAAACTGTTTTTT	CAWSRTGSEKLFF
.	TRBV7-9	TRBJ1-2	TRBD1	TGTGCCAGCAGCGGGACAGGGGTGATCTATGGCTACACCTTC	CASSGTGVIYGYTF
.	TRBV10-1	TRBJ1-1	.	TGCGCCACCCGGACAGAGAGAGAAGCTTTCTTT	CATRTEREAFF
.	TRBV4-3	TRBJ1-2	.	TGCGCCAGCAGCCAGGGGGGGAACGGGTATGGCTACACCTTC	CASSQGGNGYGYTF
.	TRBV9	TRBJ2-7	TRBD2	TGTGCCAGCAGCGCCGCGGGACTAGCGGGAGACGAGCAGTACTTC	CASSAAGLAGDEQYF
once	TRBV5-1	TRBJ1-2	.	TGCGCCAGCAGCTTGGCAGGGGGCTACACCTTC	CASSLAGGYTF
.	TRBV28	TRBJ2-1	TRBD2	TGTGCCAGCAGGCCTAAAAGGGGGGGACTAGGATACAATGAGCAGTTCTTC	CASRPKRGGLGYNEQFF
.	TRBV5-4	TRBJ2-7	.	TGTGCCAGCAGCTTGAGTCCGAGCTCCTACGAGCAGTACTTC	CASSLSPSSYEQYF
.	TRBV5-4	TRBJ1-4	.	TGTGCCAGCAGCCAAGATGGCCAACTAAGTAATGAAAAACTGTTTTTT	CASSQDGQLSNEKLFF
.	TRBV5-1	TRBJ2-3	TRBD2	TGCGCCAGCAGCGTTAATCCTAGCGGGCTCACAGATACGCAGTATTTT	CASSVNPSGLTDTQYF
.	TRBV29-1	TRBJ1-1	.	TGCAGCGTTGAGTCCGGGGATAACACTGAAGCTTTCTTT	CSVESGDNTEAFF
.	TRBV6-1	TRBJ2-7	.	TGTGCCAGCAGTGAAAGACGGGCCTACGAGCAGTACTTC	CASSERRAYEQYF
.	TRBV10-1	TRBJ2-2	.	TGCGCCAGTCCCGGCGGGGAGTGTCGGTTTGGGGACACCGGGGAGCTGTTTTTT	CASPGGECRFGDTGELFF
.	TRBV30	TRBJ1-2	.	TGTGCCTGGAGTAACACGGGTTTCAACTATGGCTACACCTTC	CAWSNTGFNYGYTF
.	TRBV7-3	TRBJ2-2	.	TGTGCCAGCAGCTCTAGCGTCGGGGAGCTGTTTTTT	CASSSSVGELFF
.	TRBV5-8	TRBJ2-7	TRBD2	TGTGCCAGCAGCATGGGACTAGCGGTGGGGGGCTCCTACGAGCAGTACTTC	CASSMGLAVGGSYEQYF
once	TRBV12-5	TRBJ1-1	.	TGTGCTAGTGGTTTGGTACTCGGTGGGCCGGACACTGAAGCTTTCTTT	CASGLVLGGPDTEAFF
.	TRBV5-4	TRBJ2-2	.	TGTGCCAGCAGCTTGGGAGGGTGGGGTTCCGGGGAGCTGTTTTTT	CASSLGGWGSGELFF
.	TRBV7-9	TRBJ1-6	TRBD1	TGTGCCAGCAGCCAGGACAGGGAGAATTCACCCCTCCACTTT	CASSQDRENSPLHF
.	TRBV10-3	TRBJ2-7	.	TGTGCCATCAGTGATGAGACAAGCTACGAGCAGTACTTC	CAISDETSYEQYF
.	TRBV2	TRBJ1-2	.	TGTGCCAGCTCAGCACAGGGTTTAGAGAACTATGGCTACACCTTC	CASSAQGLENYGYTF
.	TRBV19	TRBJ2-1	TRBD1	TGTGCCAGTAGTATACGGGACAGATTATCCGGCAATGAGCAGTTCTTC	CASSIRDRLSGNEQFF
.	TRBV19	TRBJ1-5	TRBD1	TGTGCCAGTAGTACTCGCCGGGACAGAGGGGGCAATCAGCCCCAGCATTTT	CASSTRRDRGGNQPQHF
few	TRBV5-6	TRBJ1-1	.	TGTGCCAGCAGCCAACTCACTGAAGCTTTCTTT	CASSQLTEAFF
.	TRBV7-9	TRBJ2-5	.	TGTGCCAGCAGCCCCTCAGAGACCCAGTACTTC	CASSPSETQYF
.	TRBV7-8	TRBJ2-5	TRBD1	TGTGCCAGCGGCCCGGGACAGGGAAAAACTGGTCGGGGGGAGCAGTACTTC	CASGPGQGKTGRGEQYF
.	TRBV6-1	TRBJ2-1	.	TGTGCCAGCAGTGAGGGACCGGGACTCAACTACAATGAGCAGTTCTTC	CASSEGPGLNYNEQFF
.	TRBV6-1	TRBJ2-3	TRBD2	TGTGCCAGCAGTGAGCTAGCGGGGGTGCACACAGATACGCAGTATTTT	CASSELAGVHTDTQYF